The 10 T cell receptor beta chains below come from one sample, sequenced in a study of CD8 T cells in Susac syndrome. About 0.5 to 1 ug RNA was reverse transcribed with random hexamers. TCRdb re-derived calls from the immunoSEQ multiplex PCR reads in MiXCR, one entry per CDR3 protein. Seen here are over 150,000 distinct CDR3 sequences, around 94% observed once, and the top ten hold 0.085% to 0.1%. The specimen was CD4+ T cells from PBMCs. The source is a human donor with Susac syndrome.

In DNA, the CDR3 is TGTGCCAGCAGCTTCTCCGGGACAGGGACCTACAATGAGCAGTTCTTC. It encodes CASSFSGTGTYNEQFF. The rearrangement uses TRBV11-2 and TRBJ2-1, with TRBD1 identical over 9 bases. Germline V CDR1 and CDR2: SGHAT, FQNNGV. The CDR3 is made up of 16 amino acids. V was clipped by 3 bases and J by 2 bases; unmatched bases: 5.

The V and J genes are TRBV28 and TRBJ1-2; D unclear. V gave up 7 bases and J gave up 8 bases, with 14 bases separating them. The CDR3 sequence is 12 residues long. Per the germline V gene, CDR1 is MDHEN and CDR2 is SYDVKM. CDR3 DNA: TGTGCCAGCAATGGGCGGGTTGGGGGCTACACCTTC. It yields the protein CASNGRVGGYTF.

V and J are TRBV14 and TRBJ1-2; no clear D gene. The V and J ends lost 4 bases and 4 bases respectively, with 13 bases between them. The CDR3 consists of 14 residues. Germline V gene lookup returns CDR1 SGHDN and CDR2 FVKESK. DNA of the CDR3: TGTGCCAGCAGCCCTTTGGACCTTACCTATGGCTACACCTTC. It specifies CASSPLDLTYGYTF. The whole variable domain, remainder taken from reference TRBV14 and TRBJ1-2, is EAGVTQFPSHSVIEKGQTVTLRCDPISGHDNLYWYRRVMGKEIKFLLHFVKESKQDESGMPNNRFLAERTGGTYSTLKVQPAELEDSGVYFCASSPLDLTYGYTFGSGTRLTVV.

This clonotype was recorded only once. This chain links TRBV14 with TRBJ2-5; TRBD2 might be the D (6 bases). The V end lost 0 bases, the J end lost 7 bases, and 12 bases lay between the germline ends. CDR1 is SGHDN and CDR2 is FVKESK in the germline V gene. The length of the CDR3 is 14 residues. In DNA, the CDR3 is TGTGCCAGCAGCCAAGAGTACGGGGGAGTGACCCAGTACTTC. It translates to CASSQEYGGVTQYF.

The chain uses TRBV19 and TRBJ1-5; 7 nucleotides align to TRBD1. Germline V gene sequence: CDR1 LNHDA, CDR2 SQIVND (reference sequence). The V and J ends lost 0 bases and 1 base, in that order; junction bases with no gene match: 3. CDR3 length: 16 residues. The CDR3 protein is CASSIDRDRSNQPQHF. CDR3 sequence (DNA): TGTGCCAGTAGTATAGACAGGGACAGAAGCAATCAGCCCCAGCATTTT.

The rearrangement uses TRBV20-1 and TRBJ2-1; D call uncertain. The CDR3 totals 15 residues. With 1 base removed from V and 0 bases from J, the gap between germline ends came to 10 bases. Germline CDR1 is DFQATT and CDR2 is SNEGSKA (reference sequence). The CDR3 here is CSARGGAGSYNEQFF. For the CDR3, the DNA is TGCAGTGCTAGAGGCGGCGCCGGCTCCTACAATGAGCAGTTCTTC.

This clonotype was recorded once. A junction end diverges from the germline sequence, so it may reflect a read error. The gene calls are TRBV11-2 and TRBJ2-3, with TRBD2 identical over 15 bases. CDR1 SGHAT and CDR2 FQNNGV come from the germline V gene. The CDR3 is 15 amino acids. CDR3 loop: CASSSDLWTSGGADF. DNA for the CDR3: TGTGCCAGCAGCTCCGACTTATGGACTAGCGGGGGGGCGGATTTT. The variable domain in full, completed from reference TRBV11-2 and TRBJ2-3, reads EAGVAQSPRYKIIEKRQSVAFWCNPISGHATLYWYQQILGQGPKLLIQFQNNGVVDDSQLPKDRFSAERLKGVDSTLKIQPAKLEDSAVYLCASSSDLWTSGGADFGPGTRLTVL.

V usage is TRBV11-2 and J usage is TRBJ2-7; 13 nucleotides align to TRBD2. CDR3 length equals 17 residues. J was trimmed by 3 bases and V by 4 bases; bases with no gene match: 9. CDR1 is SGHAT and CDR2 is FQNNGV in the germline V gene. The CDR3 spells CASSYALGLAGDYEQYF. CDR3 bases: TGTGCCAGCAGCTACGCCCTCGGACTAGCGGGGGACTACGAGCAGTACTTC. The whole variable domain, remainder taken from reference TRBV11-2 and TRBJ2-7, is EAGVAQSPRYKIIEKRQSVAFWCNPISGHATLYWYQQILGQGPKLLIQFQNNGVVDDSQLPKDRFSAERLKGVDSTLKIQPAKLEDSAVYLCASSYALGLAGDYEQYFGPGTRLTVT.

The chain couples TRBV6-5 to TRBJ1-1; a weak D match, TRBD1 (5 bases). The germline V and J ends were trimmed by 8 bases and 4 bases, with 20 bases remaining between them. This CDR3 is 15 amino acids long. Germline V CDR1 and CDR2: MNHEY, SVGAGI. CDR3 region: CASRGFEGYSTEAFF. The CDR3 coding sequence is TGTGCCAGCCGAGGCTTTGAGGGGTACTCCACTGAAGCTTTCTTT.

V usage is TRBV20-1 and J usage is TRBJ2-7, with a tentative D call TRBD2 (6 bases). Between the trimmed V and J ends, which lost 6 bases and 3 bases, there was a span of 18 bases. This CDR3 comprises 14 residues. The germline CDR1 and CDR2 sequences are DFQATT and SNEGSKA (reference sequence). The CDR3: CSANLVLGGYEQYF. For the CDR3, the DNA is TGCAGTGCAAACCTAGTGTTGGGAGGCTACGAGCAGTACTTC.